A selection of T cell receptor beta chains follows, all from one sample in a study of blood T cell repertoires in COVID-19. Here immunoSEQ multiplex PCR was the method, and the copy in TCRdb shows in-frame clones only, minus some. The sample consists of tens of thousands of clones, around 85% of them appearing once. The sample was peripheral blood. The receptors come from a man aged 80 or over with acute or convalescent COVID-19. CDR3s include the opening cysteine and the closing phenylalanine or tryptophan. A D gene is named only where the DNA matches it firmly. Clone size is not always given. Where it is, it says once, few, many or a class for expanded clones.

.	.	TRBV7-2	TRBJ2-7	CASSFPVADEQYF	TGTGCCAGCAGCTTTCCCGTGGCTGACGAGCAGTACTTC
.	.	TRBV25-1	TRBJ2-1	CASSEGGASYYNEQFF	TGTGCCAGCAGTGAAGGCGGAGCGTCCTACTACAATGAGCAGTTCTTC
.	.	TRBV10-1	TRBJ1-1	CASSDGGTNTEAFF	TGCGCCAGCAGTGATGGGGGGACGAACACTGAAGCTTTCTTT
TRBD1	.	TRBV27	TRBJ1-4	CASSLSSFRLNRGPTNEKLFF	TGTGCCAGCAGTTTATCGTCGTTTAGATTAAACAGGGGGCCAACTAATGAAAAACTGTTTTTT
.	.	TRBV7-2	TRBJ2-7	CASSLGAQGGYEQYF	TGTGCCAGCAGCTTAGGAGCCCAGGGGGGCTACGAGCAGTACTTC
TRBD1	.	TRBV9	TRBJ1-6	CASSAQTGGTYNSPLHF	TGTGCCAGCAGCGCCCAAACAGGGGGAACCTATAATTCACCCCTCCACTTT
.	once	TRBV13	TRBJ2-2	CASSLEPGLNTGELFF	TGTGCCAGCAGCTTAGAACCGGGATTGAACACCGGGGAGCTGTTTTTT
TRBD1	.	TRBV7-9	TRBJ1-3	CASRTGFSGNTIYF	TGTGCCAGCAGGACAGGGTTTAGTGGAAACACCATATATTTT
.	.	TRBV5-6	TRBJ1-6	CASSLGGQANTLHF	TGTGCCAGCAGCTTGGGTGGGCAGGCGAATACCCTCCACTTT
TRBD1	.	TRBV19	TRBJ1-5	CASGSTGGGKQHF	TGTGCCAGTGGGAGTACAGGGGGAGGGAAGCAGCATTTT
TRBD2	.	TRBV19	TRBJ2-3	CASRGLVGSGTDTQYF	TGTGCCAGTAGGGGACTAGTTGGGTCTGGCACAGATACGCAGTATTTT
TRBD1	.	TRBV19	TRBJ2-7	CASSHRGEQYF	TGTGCCAGTAGCCACAGGGGCGAGCAGTACTTC
.	.	TRBV19	TRBJ2-2	CASIGGQDTGELFF	TGTGCCAGTATCGGGGGGCAAGACACCGGGGAGCTGTTTTTT
TRBD1	few	TRBV11-2	TRBJ2-7	CASSPDRAYEQYF	TGTGCCAGCAGTCCCGACAGGGCCTACGAGCAGTACTTC
TRBD1	.	TRBV7-3	TRBJ2-5	CASSPVPGQVPRSQETQYF	TGTGCCAGCAGCCCTGTCCCGGGACAGGTCCCTCGATCCCAAGAGACCCAGTACTTC
.	.	TRBV2	TRBJ1-6	CASSVQENSPLHF	TGTGCCAGCAGTGTGCAGGAAAATTCACCCCTCCACTTT
TRBD2	.	TRBV5-1	TRBJ2-7	CASSSTGLAGNEQYF	TGCGCCAGCAGCTCAACGGGACTAGCGGGAAACGAGCAGTACTTC
TRBD2	.	TRBV19	TRBJ2-1	CASSIGTSFLEQFF	TGTGCCAGTAGTATAGGGACTAGCTTTCTGGAGCAGTTCTTC
TRBD1	.	TRBV6-2/TRBV6-3	TRBJ1-5	CASSYPGQGRGNQPQHF	TGTGCCAGCAGTTACCCCGGACAGGGAAGGGGCAATCAGCCCCAGCATTTT
TRBD1	.	TRBV7-8	TRBJ2-3	CASRGQGASTDTQYF	TGTGCCAGCAGAGGACAGGGGGCAAGCACAGATACGCAGTATTTT
.	.	TRBV10-3	TRBJ2-1	CAISESSLAGMQFF	TGTGCCATCAGTGAGTCGTCGCTAGCCGGGATGCAGTTCTTC
TRBD2	.	TRBV7-2	TRBJ2-5	CASSGGLVQETQYF	TGTGCCAGCAGCGGGGGACTAGTCCAAGAGACCCAGTACTTC
.	once	TRBV11-2	TRBJ2-2	CASSFRENTGELFF	TGTGCCAGCAGCTTTCGAGAGAACACCGGGGAGCTGTTTTTT